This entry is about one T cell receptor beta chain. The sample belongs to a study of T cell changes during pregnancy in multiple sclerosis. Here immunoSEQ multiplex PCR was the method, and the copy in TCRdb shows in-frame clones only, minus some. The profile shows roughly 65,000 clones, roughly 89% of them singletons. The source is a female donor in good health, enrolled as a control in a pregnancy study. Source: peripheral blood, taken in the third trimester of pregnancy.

The DNA for the CDR3 is TGTGCCAGCAGCCCCAGACTAGCGGGAATCTACAATGAGCAGTTCTTC. Amino acids: CASSPRLAGIYNEQFF. The chain carries TRBV11-2 and TRBJ2-1, with 11 positions matching TRBD2. The germline gives CDR1 SGHAT, CDR2 FQNNGV. The CDR3 has 16 amino acids. Trimming took 5 bases from V and 3 from J; bases not matched to a gene: 6. The full variable domain, completed using reference TRBV11-2 and TRBJ2-1, is EAGVAQSPRYKIIEKRQSVAFWCNPISGHATLYWYQQILGQGPKLLIQFQNNGVVDDSQLPKDRFSAERLKGVDSTLKIQPAKLEDSAVYLCASSPRLAGIYNEQFFGPGTRLTVL.